This TCR beta chain was identified in a study of T cell repertoires in cytomegalovirus infection. Study background: Public TCR beta signatures were indicative of both CMV infection and a matching HLA type. Study findings and constraints: HLA-C-restricted, CMV-specific TCR beta clonotypes were dominant ex vivo. Public TCR beta family frequency separated CMV-and-HLA carriers, including in an independent cohort.

In its sample, this clonotype was seen many times. What it recognizes is unknown. The CDR3 has 16 residues. Looked up from germline, CDR1 is SGHTA and CDR2 is FQGTGA. The ends lost 2 bases at V and 5 bases at J; junction bases unmatched: 11. TCRdb independently ran MiXCR on the reads; one entry per CDR3 protein. The top ten hold about 2.8% of the sample, which has about 740,000 distinct CDR3 sequences, 35% seen once. The chain joins TRBV7-3 to TRBJ2-5; 7 nucleotides line up with TRBD2. The clonotype comes from a human donor in good health (CMV status not recorded). Some clones in this sample may be carry-over from other donors' samples. The sequencing sample was made of PBMCs. DNA for the CDR3: TGTGCCAGCAGCTTAGGAACAGCGGGGTCGTTGGAGACCCAGTACTTC. This translates into CASSLGTAGSLETQYF.